This TCR beta chain was recorded in a study of blood T cells in healthy people across ages. About this clonotype itself: Its antigen is currently unknown.

Study-level points and caveats: TCR beta diversity, measured per million T cells, fell in a roughly linear way with age.

The authors isolated at least 6.5 million PBMCs per sample. Sample-barcoded 5' priming and a J-beta primer mix drove a second PCR of about 7 to 12 cycles. TCRdb reanalysed the 5' RACE reads using MiXCR and keeps one entry per CDR3 protein. The profile shows 1.5 million to 2 million distinct CDR3 sequences, about 39% of them singletons. Sequenced material: blood. This sequence was found in a human donor in good health.

The CDR3 here is CASNPTGDAEQFF. CDR3 coding DNA: TGTGCCAGCAACCCAACAGGGGACGCTGAGCAGTTCTTC. V gene TRBV11-2 combines with J gene TRBJ2-1; 7 bases align to TRBD1. Germline-derived CDR1 and CDR2 are SGHAT and FQNNGV. The V segment lost 7 bases and the J segment 9 bases; nucleotides outside the gene matches: 9. CDR3 length equals 13 residues.